This T cell receptor (beta chain) was found in a study of tumor-infiltrating lymphocytes in localized non-small cell lung cancer. TCRdb's copy holds only in-frame clones and misses some; the assay was immunoSEQ multiplex PCR. The sample holds about 12,000 clones; 76% are singletons and the top ten take about 17%. The V segment lost 6 bases and the J segment 9 bases; nucleotides outside the gene matches: 10. This CDR3 is built from 13 residues. Germline values: CDR1 MNHEY, CDR2 SVGAGI. The sample taken for sequencing was uninvolved lung tissue not adjacent to the tumor. The receptor was derived from a human donor with non-small cell lung cancer. J is TRBJ2-7 and V is TRBV6-5; TRBD1 agrees at 8 bases. Here the CDR3 reads CASSRSAGGGQYF. CDR3 nucleotides: TGTGCCAGCAGCCGATCGGCAGGGGGCGGGCAGTACTTC.